This T cell receptor beta chain appears in the sequencing data of a study of cytomegalovirus exposure and HLA in healthy donors. The CDR3 runs 13 residues. The germline CDR1 and CDR2 sequences are SGDLS and YYNGEE. V lost 0 bases and J 6 bases, leaving 10 bases between the germline ends. PCR used 60 Vbeta primers and 13 Jbeta primers. Assay used: immunoSEQ multiplex PCR; TCRdb lists only in-frame clones, some missing. Among roughly 100,000 clones listed, around 77% were seen once. The receptor was derived from a woman aged 40 to 50 in good health and CMV-seropositive. The material sequenced was PBMCs. This chain uses TRBV9 with TRBJ2-7; maybe TRBD2 (6 bases). CDR3 nucleotides: TGTGCCAGCAGCGTAGGGGGTAGCGGCGAGCAGTACTTC. Translation: CASSVGGSGEQYF.